Listed below are T cell receptor beta chains from one sample, sequenced in a study of T cells in tuberculosis. Generated by immunoSEQ multiplex PCR, the TCRdb table keeps only in-frame clones and is missing some. Of around 60,000 clones in the sample, around 81% were seen once. Material for sequencing was CD1b-GMM tetramer-negative cells sorted from PBMCs. The receptors were sampled from an adult woman with latent tuberculosis. CDR3s include the opening cysteine and the closing phenylalanine or tryptophan. The order of the fields is CDR3 DNA, CDR3 protein, J gene, D gene, V gene, clone size, CDR3 length. The D gene is left open where the match is weak. Only some rows state a clone size, as once, few, many or a class for expanded clones.

CDR3nt: TGTGCCAGCAGCTTGAGGCGTGGTGCAGATACGCAGTATTTT; CDR3aa: CASSLRRGADTQYF; j_gene: TRBJ2-3; d_gene: NA; v_gene: TRBV11-2; abundance: once; len: 14
CDR3nt: TGTGCCAGTAGTAGCACAGGGAACACCGGGGAGCTGTTTTTT; CDR3aa: CASSSTGNTGELFF; j_gene: TRBJ2-2; d_gene: NA; v_gene: TRBV19; abundance: NA; len: 14
CDR3nt: TGCAGCGTTTCTACACAGGGGGCAGGCAATCAGCCCCAGCATTTT; CDR3aa: CSVSTQGAGNQPQHF; j_gene: TRBJ1-5; d_gene: TRBD1; v_gene: TRBV29-1; abundance: NA; len: 15
CDR3nt: TGTGCCACCAGCAGAGAGGGGGGGAGCACAGATACGCAGTATTTT; CDR3aa: CATSREGGSTDTQYF; j_gene: TRBJ2-3; d_gene: TRBD2; v_gene: TRBV15; abundance: few; len: 15
CDR3nt: TGTGCCAGCAGCTCCGTTAGGACTAGCGGGAGCTACGAGCAGTACTTC; CDR3aa: CASSSVRTSGSYEQYF; j_gene: TRBJ2-7; d_gene: TRBD2; v_gene: TRBV11-2; abundance: once; len: 16
CDR3nt: TGTGCCAGCAGCTTCGGTTTCACTGAAGCTTTCTTT; CDR3aa: CASSFGFTEAFF; j_gene: TRBJ1-1; d_gene: NA; v_gene: TRBV7-2; abundance: NA; len: 12
CDR3nt: TGTGCCAGCAGCTCCCCCTTTGGTAGCGGGAGGGTCCTGGCTTACGAGCAGTACTTC; CDR3aa: CASSSPFGSGRVLAYEQYF; j_gene: TRBJ2-7; d_gene: TRBD2; v_gene: TRBV7-7; abundance: NA; len: 19
CDR3nt: TGTGCCAGCAGCCCGGGGGACAGGGCAGGAGAGACCCAGTACTTC; CDR3aa: CASSPGDRAGETQYF; j_gene: TRBJ2-5; d_gene: TRBD1; v_gene: TRBV7-6; abundance: once; len: 15
CDR3nt: TGTGCCAGCAGTGACGGGCTAGCGGGAGGGCGGCTGTACTTC; CDR3aa: CASSDGLAGGRLYF; j_gene: TRBJ2-7; d_gene: TRBD2; v_gene: TRBV6-4; abundance: few; len: 14
CDR3nt: TGTGCCAGCAGCTTGGGGACAGGGCCATACGAGCAGTACTTC; CDR3aa: CASSLGTGPYEQYF; j_gene: TRBJ2-7; d_gene: TRBD1; v_gene: TRBV7-6; abundance: NA; len: 14
CDR3nt: TGTGCCAGCAGCTTTGGGCAGTTTAATACCGGGGAGCTGTTTTTT; CDR3aa: CASSFGQFNTGELFF; j_gene: TRBJ2-2; d_gene: NA; v_gene: TRBV5-8; abundance: NA; len: 15
CDR3nt: TGTGCCATCAGTGACAGGGCTGGTGGAAACACCATATATTTT; CDR3aa: CAISDRAGGNTIYF; j_gene: TRBJ1-3; d_gene: NA; v_gene: TRBV10-3; abundance: NA; len: 14
CDR3nt: TGTGCCAGCAGCGTAGGCGCCCGGTACTACGAGCAGTACTTC; CDR3aa: CASSVGARYYEQYF; j_gene: TRBJ2-7; d_gene: NA; v_gene: TRBV9; abundance: NA; len: 14
CDR3nt: TGTGCCAGCAGCCAGGGGTCCTACGAGCAGTACTTC; CDR3aa: CASSQGSYEQYF; j_gene: TRBJ2-7; d_gene: NA; v_gene: TRBV11-3; abundance: NA; len: 12
CDR3nt: TGTGCCACCAGCAGAGACCGGAATGAGCAGTTCTTC; CDR3aa: CATSRDRNEQFF; j_gene: TRBJ2-1; d_gene: NA; v_gene: TRBV15; abundance: NA; len: 12
CDR3nt: TGTGCCAGCAGTTCAGGTATCCCCGGGACAGGAAGTTTGGGCGGCTACACCTTC; CDR3aa: CASSSGIPGTGSLGGYTF; j_gene: TRBJ1-2; d_gene: TRBD1; v_gene: TRBV28; abundance: NA; len: 18
CDR3nt: TGCGCCAGCAGCCAAGAGTGGGCAGGGGCGGTGTACGAGCAGTACTTC; CDR3aa: CASSQEWAGAVYEQYF; j_gene: TRBJ2-7; d_gene: NA; v_gene: TRBV4-3; abundance: NA; len: 16
CDR3nt: TGTGCCAGCAGAGCTCCCACACAGGGCTCTGGAAACACCATATATTTT; CDR3aa: CASRAPTQGSGNTIYF; j_gene: TRBJ1-3; d_gene: NA; v_gene: TRBV7-9; abundance: few; len: 16
CDR3nt: TGTGCCACCAGCAGAGATGGACAGATAGGGACTAATGAAAAACTGTTTTTT; CDR3aa: CATSRDGQIGTNEKLFF; j_gene: TRBJ1-4; d_gene: NA; v_gene: TRBV15; abundance: NA; len: 17
CDR3nt: TGTGCCAGTAGCACAGGGCCTCAAGAGACCCAGTACTTC; CDR3aa: CASSTGPQETQYF; j_gene: TRBJ2-5; d_gene: NA; v_gene: TRBV19; abundance: NA; len: 13
CDR3nt: TGTGCCTGGCGGCCCGTTCGAGGCTATGGGCCCCTCCACTTT; CDR3aa: CAWRPVRGYGPLHF; j_gene: TRBJ1-6; d_gene: NA; v_gene: TRBV30; abundance: few; len: 14
CDR3nt: TGTGCCAGCAGAGGGTGGACAGGCCTCTCCTACGAGCAGTACTTC; CDR3aa: CASRGWTGLSYEQYF; j_gene: TRBJ2-7; d_gene: TRBD1; v_gene: TRBV6-6; abundance: NA; len: 15
CDR3nt: TGCGCCAGCAGCCACGCAATGGCTGAGCAGTTCTTC; CDR3aa: CASSHAMAEQFF; j_gene: TRBJ2-1; d_gene: NA; v_gene: TRBV4-1; abundance: NA; len: 12
CDR3nt: TGTGCCAGCAGCCAAGGAGGAGGCAGGGGGAACACTGAAGCTTTCTTT; CDR3aa: CASSQGGGRGNTEAFF; j_gene: TRBJ1-1; d_gene: NA; v_gene: TRBV14; abundance: few; len: 16
CDR3nt: TGTGCCAGCAGTTTTTCACCCGGAGATACGCAGTATTTT; CDR3aa: CASSFSPGDTQYF; j_gene: TRBJ2-3; d_gene: NA; v_gene: TRBV28; abundance: NA; len: 13
CDR3nt: TGTGCCAGCAGCTTAACCCCAGACAGGAACACTGAAGCTTTCTTT; CDR3aa: CASSLTPDRNTEAFF; j_gene: TRBJ1-1; d_gene: NA; v_gene: TRBV7-3; abundance: NA; len: 15
CDR3nt: TGTGCCAGTAAGGGACAGGGTTCAGAAAACACTGAAGCTTTCTTT; CDR3aa: CASKGQGSENTEAFF; j_gene: TRBJ1-1; d_gene: TRBD1; v_gene: TRBV19; abundance: NA; len: 15
CDR3nt: TGTGCCAGCAGCCGACAGGGATGGGCAGATACGCAGTATTTT; CDR3aa: CASSRQGWADTQYF; j_gene: TRBJ2-3; d_gene: TRBD1; v_gene: TRBV9; abundance: once; len: 14
CDR3nt: TGTGCCAGCAGTTCCCCCATTTATGCGGGGGGGGACACTGAAGCTTTCTTT; CDR3aa: CASSSPIYAGGDTEAFF; j_gene: TRBJ1-1; d_gene: NA; v_gene: TRBV28; abundance: NA; len: 17
CDR3nt: TGCAGCGTTAGTAGCGGGTTCTCCTACAATGAGCAGTTCTTC; CDR3aa: CSVSSGFSYNEQFF; j_gene: TRBJ2-1; d_gene: TRBD2; v_gene: TRBV29-1; abundance: NA; len: 14
CDR3nt: TGTGCCAGCAGTTCCACCGGACAGGGGCTGTACTTC; CDR3aa: CASSSTGQGLYF; j_gene: TRBJ2-4; d_gene: TRBD1; v_gene: TRBV6-5; abundance: NA; len: 12
CDR3nt: TGTGCCAGCAGCCCTCATGGACTAGCGGATCGCACAGATACGCAGTATTTT; CDR3aa: CASSPHGLADRTDTQYF; j_gene: TRBJ2-3; d_gene: TRBD2; v_gene: TRBV28; abundance: NA; len: 17
CDR3nt: TGTGCCAGCAGCCCTGGACTAGCGGGAGGGCCGGGGAAGACCCAGTACTTC; CDR3aa: CASSPGLAGGPGKTQYF; j_gene: TRBJ2-5; d_gene: TRBD2; v_gene: TRBV4-2; abundance: NA; len: 17
CDR3nt: TGTGCCAGTAAACTCCGGACAGGGGAAAATTACGAGCAGTACTTC; CDR3aa: CASKLRTGENYEQYF; j_gene: TRBJ2-7; d_gene: TRBD1; v_gene: TRBV19; abundance: NA; len: 15
CDR3nt: TGTGCCAGCAAGGGGACTAGCGCCTACAATGAGCAGTTCTTC; CDR3aa: CASKGTSAYNEQFF; j_gene: TRBJ2-1; d_gene: TRBD2; v_gene: TRBV2; abundance: NA; len: 14
CDR3nt: TGCGCCAGCAGCCAAACACCCGCAACTAATGAAAAACTGTTTTTT; CDR3aa: CASSQTPATNEKLFF; j_gene: TRBJ1-4; d_gene: NA; v_gene: TRBV4-1; abundance: few; len: 15
CDR3nt: TGTGCCAGCAGCGTAGGACAGGGGATTACTAATGAAAAACTGTTTTTT; CDR3aa: CASSVGQGITNEKLFF; j_gene: TRBJ1-4; d_gene: TRBD1; v_gene: TRBV9; abundance: NA; len: 16
CDR3nt: TGTGCCAGTAGTCGGGAGAAGACCCAGTACTTC; CDR3aa: CASSREKTQYF; j_gene: TRBJ2-5; d_gene: NA; v_gene: TRBV19; abundance: NA; len: 11
CDR3nt: TGTGCCAGCAGCCCCTCCTTAGCGACCACAGATACGCAGTATTTT; CDR3aa: CASSPSLATTDTQYF; j_gene: TRBJ2-3; d_gene: NA; v_gene: TRBV7-3; abundance: NA; len: 15
CDR3nt: TGTGCCAGCAGCTCAGGACAGTCCCTCTCCTACGAGCAGTACTTC; CDR3aa: CASSSGQSLSYEQYF; j_gene: TRBJ2-7; d_gene: NA; v_gene: TRBV5-5; abundance: NA; len: 15
CDR3nt: TGTGCCAGCAGTTTCGGAGGGACTGGAAACACCATATATTTT; CDR3aa: CASSFGGTGNTIYF; j_gene: TRBJ1-3; d_gene: NA; v_gene: TRBV28; abundance: NA; len: 14
CDR3nt: TGTGCCAGCAGCCAAGAGAGGGGGATCGCCAAAAACATTCAGTACTTC; CDR3aa: CASSQERGIAKNIQYF; j_gene: TRBJ2-4; d_gene: NA; v_gene: TRBV14; abundance: NA; len: 16
CDR3nt: TGTGCCAGCAGTAGCAACAGGGGGGCCCAAAATCAGCCCCAGCATTTT; CDR3aa: CASSSNRGAQNQPQHF; j_gene: TRBJ1-5; d_gene: TRBD1; v_gene: TRBV28; abundance: NA; len: 16
CDR3nt: TGTGCCAGCTCCCTGGAGGCAGGGGTTTATAGCAATCAGCCCCAGCATTTT; CDR3aa: CASSLEAGVYSNQPQHF; j_gene: TRBJ1-5; d_gene: NA; v_gene: TRBV18; abundance: NA; len: 17
CDR3nt: TGTGCCAGCAGGCCCCCCAGGGGGAATCAGCCCCAGCATTTT; CDR3aa: CASRPPRGNQPQHF; j_gene: TRBJ1-5; d_gene: TRBD1; v_gene: TRBV28; abundance: NA; len: 14
CDR3nt: TGTGCCTGGGAAATCAAGCGGATTAATTCACCCCTCCACTTT; CDR3aa: CAWEIKRINSPLHF; j_gene: TRBJ1-6; d_gene: NA; v_gene: TRBV30; abundance: NA; len: 14
CDR3nt: TGTGCCAGCAGCTCGGACTACGACGATGAGCAGTTCTTC; CDR3aa: CASSSDYDDEQFF; j_gene: TRBJ2-1; d_gene: NA; v_gene: TRBV11-2; abundance: few; len: 13
CDR3nt: TGTGCCAGCAGTTTATCGGCGACTAGCTCAGATACGCAGTATTTT; CDR3aa: CASSLSATSSDTQYF; j_gene: TRBJ2-3; d_gene: TRBD2; v_gene: TRBV27; abundance: NA; len: 15
CDR3nt: TGTGCCAGCAGTGAAGAGGCAGGGGATGGCTACACCTTC; CDR3aa: CASSEEAGDGYTF; j_gene: TRBJ1-2; d_gene: NA; v_gene: TRBV6-1; abundance: NA; len: 13
CDR3nt: TGTGCCAGCAGCTTCGGGGGACTAGCGGGAGGGGATGAGCAGTTCTTC; CDR3aa: CASSFGGLAGGDEQFF; j_gene: TRBJ2-1; d_gene: TRBD2; v_gene: TRBV11-2; abundance: NA; len: 16
CDR3nt: TGCGCCAGCAGCTGGCCGGGGGGGGCTCAAGAGACCCAGTACTTC; CDR3aa: CASSWPGGAQETQYF; j_gene: TRBJ2-5; d_gene: TRBD2; v_gene: TRBV5-1; abundance: NA; len: 15